This is a list of T cell receptor beta chains from one sample in a study of identical twins. TCRdb re-derived calls from the 5' RACE reads in MiXCR, one entry per CDR3 protein. The sample includes about 1.7 million distinct CDR3 sequences, around 33% of them seen just once. Sequenced sample: cord blood. These receptors were obtained from a newborn girl in good health. Both conserved end residues are part of each CDR3. D genes are given only for firm matches. Expanded clones are given a class, and other clones once, few, many or no size at all.

size,D,J,V,DNA,CDR3
-,-,TRBJ1-6,TRBV28,TGTGCCAGCAAAAGAGCGGGTTTCGCTGACCCTCTACTGAATTCACCCCTCCACTTT,CASKRAGFADPLLNSPLHF
-,TRBD1,TRBJ1-5,TRBV6-6,TGTGCCAGCAGTTACGGAGACAGGGTGGGTCAGCCCCAGCATTTT,CASSYGDRVGQPQHF
few,-,TRBJ1-2,TRBV4-1,TGCGCCAGCAGCCAAGATGCTCATACCTATGGCTACACCTTC,CASSQDAHTYGYTF
once,-,TRBJ2-2,TRBV27,TGTGCCAGCAGTTCCGACACCTACACCGGGGAGCTGTTTTTT,CASSSDTYTGELFF
few,TRBD1,TRBJ2-1,TRBV27,TGTGCCAGCAGCCCTACCCCCGGACAGGGGAATGAGCAGTTCTTC,CASSPTPGQGNEQFF
few,TRBD1,TRBJ1-5,TRBV27,TGTGCCAGCAGTTTATCCGGGACAGCTAATCAGCCCCAGCATTTT,CASSLSGTANQPQHF
few,TRBD2,TRBJ2-3,TRBV7-2,TGTGCCAGCAGCTTAGGAAAGACTAGCGGGGGCCCCCCCCGCACAGATACGCAGTATTTT,CASSLGKTSGGPPRTDTQYF
few,-,TRBJ2-7,TRBV28,TGTGCCAGCAGTTTTGTACGGGGGTCCTACGAGCAGTACTTC,CASSFVRGSYEQYF
-,-,TRBJ2-1,TRBV3-1,TGTGCCAGCAGCCCCCTGGGTAGTTCCATTTACAATGAGCAGTTCTTC,CASSPLGSSIYNEQFF
-,TRBD2,TRBJ2-7,TRBV9,TGTGCCAGCAGCGTCGGGACTAGTAATTTCTACGAGCAGTACTTC,CASSVGTSNFYEQYF
-,-,TRBJ2-2,TRBV6-2/TRBV6-3,TGTGCCAGCACCTATAACACCGGGGAGCTGTTTTTT,CASTYNTGELFF
-,TRBD1,TRBJ2-7,TRBV3-1,TGTGCCAGCAGCCGAGACAGGGGATCCCACGAGCAGTACTTC,CASSRDRGSHEQYF
few,-,TRBJ2-1,TRBV12-3/TRBV12-4,TGTGCCAGCAGTTCAACCCCCGTGGCCAATGAGCAGTTCTTC,CASSSTPVANEQFF
-,-,TRBJ2-5,TRBV20-1,TGCAGTGCTCTGCCCCCCTTTGCTAGGGGGAAAGAGACCCAGTACTTC,CSALPPFARGKETQYF
few,TRBD1,TRBJ2-5,TRBV29-1,TGCAGCGTAAACAGGGGGGAGACCCAGTACTTC,CSVNRGETQYF
-,-,TRBJ2-3,TRBV28,TGTGCCAGCAGTCTCGCCCCCCGGGGGACAGTTATAGATACGCAGTATTTT,CASSLAPRGTVIDTQYF
-,TRBD1,TRBJ1-1,TRBV28,TGTGCCAGCAGCCGGACAGGGGGAGCTTTCTTT,CASSRTGGAFF
few,TRBD1,TRBJ2-7,TRBV5-8,TGTGCCAGCAGCAAGGACAGGGTATTGTACGAGCAGTACTTC,CASSKDRVLYEQYF
many,-,TRBJ2-7,TRBV12-3/TRBV12-4,TGTGCCAGCAGTTTAGGTTCGTGGTTCCGGAACGAGCAGTACTTC,CASSLGSWFRNEQYF
many,TRBD1,TRBJ2-1,TRBV9,TGTGCCAGCAGCTCAACGGGACAGGGGAGTAATGAGCAGTTCTTC,CASSSTGQGSNEQFF
-,TRBD2,TRBJ2-3,TRBV6-6,TGTGCCAGCAGTTTTGGCTTAGCGGGGTTTCCCCCCGATACGCAGTATTTT,CASSFGLAGFPPDTQYF
-,TRBD1,TRBJ2-1,TRBV6-2/TRBV6-3,TGTGCCAGCAGTTACCTCGACAGGGGTGGTAATGAGCAGTTCTTC,CASSYLDRGGNEQFF
-,TRBD2,TRBJ2-5,TRBV4-2,TGTGCCAGCAGCCAAGGGGCGGCTAGCGGGGGTGAGACCCAGTACTTC,CASSQGAASGGETQYF
few,TRBD2,TRBJ2-1,TRBV20-1,TGCAGTGCCCAATCTGGGACTAGCGGCTACAATGAGCAGTTCTTC,CSAQSGTSGYNEQFF
-,-,TRBJ2-5,TRBV7-8,TGTGCCAGCAGCGAGCAACAGGGGAGGCAAGAGACCCAGTACTTC,CASSEQQGRQETQYF
few,TRBD2,TRBJ2-3,TRBV14,TGTGCCAGCAGCCGCCCCCCGGGACTATTGACAGATACGCAGTATTTT,CASSRPPGLLTDTQYF
-,TRBD1,TRBJ2-1,TRBV20-1,TGCAGTGCTACTTCCGGGACAGATTTCTACAATGAGCAGTTCTTC,CSATSGTDFYNEQFF
-,-,TRBJ2-1,TRBV27,TGTGCCAGCAGTTTAGACTTCTCCGAGCAGTTCTTC,CASSLDFSEQFF
once,-,TRBJ2-2,TRBV4-1,TGCGCCAGCAGCCAAGTCGCCCAGGGTCGGACCGGGGAGCTGTTTTTT,CASSQVAQGRTGELFF
-,TRBD1,TRBJ1-5,TRBV6-6,TGTGCCAGCAGCCGACAGGGGGATAGGGGCAATCAGCCCCAGCATTTT,CASSRQGDRGNQPQHF
-,-,TRBJ2-1,TRBV28,TGTGCCAGCAGTTCAAGATTAAGCTCCTACAATGAGCAGTTCTTC,CASSSRLSSYNEQFF
many,TRBD2,TRBJ2-1,TRBV5-1,TGCGCCAGCAGCTTGACTAGCGGGAGCAATGAGCAGTTCTTC,CASSLTSGSNEQFF
-,-,TRBJ2-1,TRBV11-2,TGTGCCAGCAGCCCCCGACAGGCGCACAATGAGCAGTTCTTC,CASSPRQAHNEQFF
many,-,TRBJ2-5,TRBV6-1,TGTGCCAGCAGTGCCCTAGGGAGGGGGTTCTACCAAGAGACCCAGTACTTC,CASSALGRGFYQETQYF
-,-,TRBJ2-7,TRBV6-5,TGTGCCAGCAGTTACTCGTGGGGGCAGTGGTACGAGCAGTACTTC,CASSYSWGQWYEQYF
-,TRBD1,TRBJ2-4,TRBV5-1,TGCGCCAGCAGCCTGGACGGACAGGGCAAAAACATTCAGTACTTC,CASSLDGQGKNIQYF
-,-,TRBJ2-3,TRBV24-1,TGTGCCACCAGTGTTACGAACGGTCGCACAGATACGCAGTATTTT,CATSVTNGRTDTQYF
-,TRBD1,TRBJ1-5,TRBV28,TGTGCCAGCAGTCCCCTCCCCGGGGACAGGAATCTGGGGAGGGTTCAGCCCCAGCATTTT,CASSPLPGDRNLGRVQPQHF
few,-,TRBJ2-7,TRBV20-1,TGCAGTGCTAGGGGAGGGTGGACAGCCTTCTACGAGCAGTACTTC,CSARGGWTAFYEQYF
few,-,TRBJ2-1,TRBV11-3,TGTGCCAGCAGCTTACCGATGGGCGGGTTCTCCTACAATGAGCAGTTCTTC,CASSLPMGGFSYNEQFF
few,-,TRBJ1-4,TRBV2,TGTGCCGGTAGGGAGGACCCGATGGGTGAAAAACTGTTTTTT,CAGREDPMGEKLFF
-,-,TRBJ2-5,TRBV12-3/TRBV12-4,TGTGCCAGCAGTCCGCCAGGGGGGGTGGAGACCCAGTACTTC,CASSPPGGVETQYF
-,TRBD1,TRBJ2-2,TRBV12-5,TGTGCTAGTGGTTACACAGGGGGCTGGGACACCGGGGAGCTGTTTTTT,CASGYTGGWDTGELFF
once,TRBD1,TRBJ1-1,TRBV5-1,TGCGCCAGCAGCTTCCGACAGGGTCACACTGAAGCTTTCTTT,CASSFRQGHTEAFF
-,-,TRBJ1-2,TRBV27,TGTGCCAGCAGTTGGTCGGCTAACTATGGCTACACCTTC,CASSWSANYGYTF
many,-,TRBJ2-6,TRBV4-1,TGCGCCAGCAAAGGGGCTGGGGCCAACGTCCTGACTTTC,CASKGAGANVLTF
-,-,TRBJ1-5,TRBV4-1,TGCGCCAGCAGCCACGAGGACAGCTATAGCAATCAGCCCCAGCATTTT,CASSHEDSYSNQPQHF
-,-,TRBJ2-7,TRBV7-2,TGTGCCAGCAGCTTAGGTAGCGGAGGGGTTACCTACGAGCAGTACTTC,CASSLGSGGVTYEQYF
-,TRBD2,TRBJ2-1,TRBV20-1,TGCAGTGCTAGACTAGCGGGAGCAGATACGCAGTTCTTC,CSARLAGADTQFF
-,-,TRBJ2-4,TRBV29-1,TGCAGCGTTTATACCGGGTCTATTACGTACTTC,CSVYTGSITYF
-,-,TRBJ2-7,TRBV28,TGTGCCAGCACGGGGGACCTGGACGAGCAGTACTTC,CASTGDLDEQYF
-,-,TRBJ2-3,TRBV4-2,TGTGCCAGCAGCCAAGCCCTATACGGGGGCACAGATACGCAGTATTTT,CASSQALYGGTDTQYF
once,-,TRBJ1-1,TRBV5-1,TGCGCCAGCAGCGTCCCCGACACTGAAGCTTTCTTT,CASSVPDTEAFF
few,-,TRBJ2-6,TRBV7-2,TGTGCCAGCAGCTTATTAGCGATACCCTCTGGGGCCAACGTCCTGACTTTC,CASSLLAIPSGANVLTF
few,-,TRBJ1-4,TRBV27,TGTGCCAGCTCGACAGGAACTTTGACAACTAATGAAAAACTGTTTTTT,CASSTGTLTTNEKLFF
few,-,TRBJ2-3,TRBV12-3/TRBV12-4,TGTGCCAGCAGTTCCCATACTAAAGACACAGATACGCAGTATTTT,CASSSHTKDTDTQYF